Sequencing of this TCR beta chain was carried out in a study of blood T cells in healthy people across ages. The CDR3 has 13 amino acids. In germline, CDR1 is DFQATT, CDR2 SNEGSKA (reference sequence). The ends were cut back, 6 bases at V and 7 bases at J, with 16 bases in the middle. The use of a sample-barcoded 5' primer and a J-beta primer mix characterized a second PCR of roughly 7 to 12 cycles. Each TCR beta cDNA got a 12-nucleotide random molecular identifier. Using its own MiXCR run on the 5' RACE reads, TCRdb lists one record per CDR3 protein. The data contain some 1.1 million distinct CDR3 sequences, more than 30% of them singletons. Overall study findings and caveats: Researchers deemed the diversity estimates from one million T cells underestimates.

On this clonotype: What it binds is unknown.

The receptor comes from a man aged 18 to 30 in good health. This sequence joins TRBV20-1 and TRBJ1-5; D unclear. Sample: blood. The CDR3 region is CSARTAPGQPQHF. In DNA form, the CDR3 reads TGCAGTGCAAGGACCGCCCCCGGGCAGCCCCAGCATTTT.